This entry is about one T cell receptor (beta chain). Its target is not known. This entry is derived from a study of CD8+ T cells in alopecia areata. Study-wide findings and caveats: Scalp lesions, especially in alopecia totalis/universalis, had higher clonality than normal scalp. Sharing of TCR sequences between patients (possibly for HLA-related reasons) was less clear than in mice.

Investigators sorted PBMCs to obtain both CD4+ and CD8+ T cells. Trimming took 3 bases from V and 3 from J, leaving 15 bases between them. Germline-derived CDR1 and CDR2 are SGDLS and YYNGEE. The CDR3 has 15 residues. Investigators isolated RNA and reverse transcribed it into cDNA to act as the sequencing template. The protocol was immunoSEQ multiplex PCR, while the TCRdb copy is restricted to in-frame clones and leaves out a portion. The sample includes about 200,000 clones, roughly 50% of them seen just once. Sequencing was done on a sample of CD8+ T cells sorted from blood. The origin of this receptor is a human donor in good health. The rearrangement joins TRBV9 to TRBJ2-5, with D tentatively TRBD1 or TRBD2 (5 bases each). CDR3 sequence: CASSGSGTPKETQYF. Here the CDR3 DNA reads TGTGCCAGCAGCGGATCCGGGACCCCCAAAGAGACCCAGTACTTC.